This passage covers 9 T cell receptor beta chains from one sample sequenced in a study of monozygotic twins with inflammatory bowel disease. Reanalyzing the 5' RACE reads, TCRdb keeps one entry per CDR3 protein, without DNA. This sample's table reports 300,000 to 400,000 distinct CDR3 sequences. Sequencing input: blood. These receptors were collected from a human donor with ulcerative colitis or Crohn's disease, or a healthy co-twin of an affected twin (not recorded which).

The rearrangement joins TRBV11-2 to TRBJ2-7; TCRdb gives TRBD2 as the D gene, but with no DNA this cannot be confirmed. The germline V gene encodes CDR1 SGHAT and CDR2 FQNNGV. CDR3 length: 15 amino acids. CDR3 loop: CASSYSGGASYEQYF.

The rearrangement links TRBV7-2 to TRBJ1-3. Per the germline V gene, CDR1 is SGHTA and CDR2 is FQGNSA. The CDR3 runs 14 residues. CDR3 loop: CASRSGVSGNTIYF.

The chain recombines TRBV7-6 with TRBJ2-2; TCRdb picks TRBD1, but there is no DNA to check that call. Germline CDR1 SGHVS, CDR2 FNYEAQ. The CDR3 totals 14 residues. The CDR3: CASSLARGTGELFF.

The chain employs TRBV5-1 and TRBJ1-1; TCRdb names TRBD1, which stays unverified in the absence of DNA. This CDR3 comprises 12 residues. The germline gives CDR1 SGHRS, CDR2 YFSETQ. The CDR3 sequence: CASSLSGVEAFF.

This sequence joins TRBV4-1 and TRBJ1-6. Germline CDR1 MGHRA, CDR2 YSYEKL. The CDR3 has 14 amino acids. The chain's CDR3 is CASSQVTAIRALHF.

V and J are TRBV30 and TRBJ1-1. Germline V gene data show CDR1 as GTSNPN and CDR2 as SVGIG (reference sequence). The CDR3 length is 13 residues. The CDR3 protein is CAWSEMKNTEAFF.

The chain joins TRBV6-1 to TRBJ2-1; absent DNA, TCRdb's TRBD2 call cannot be checked. The CDR3 sequence is 15 residues long. CDR1 and CDR2 from the germline V gene are MNHNS and SASEGT. Here the CDR3 reads CASSHPSGGYNEQFF.

The chain has TRBV7-9 and TRBJ1-5; as DNA is missing, the TRBD1 call by TCRdb cannot be tested. This CDR3 comprises 15 residues. Germline assignment: CDR1 SEHNR and CDR2 FQNEAQ (reference sequence). CDR3 residues: CASSLGQGVGQPQHF.

The V and J genes are TRBV2 and TRBJ2-7; the D gene TCRdb calls, TRBD2, cannot be checked with no DNA. Germline loops: CDR1 SNHLY, CDR2 FYNNEI. The CDR3 contains 14 residues. CDR3 sequence: CASSEAGLVTEQYF.